This T cell receptor (beta chain) was obtained from a study of lymphopenia after photon versus proton radiotherapy. Study-level points and caveats: Under photons, naive T cells and diversity fell while effector/memory populations rose. After the lymphocyte nadir, photon-treated repertoires showed oligoclonal expansion, especially of CD8+ Temra cells. Post-nadir TCR diversity decline inversely tracked overall survival among those who died.

Sequencing used immunoSEQ multiplex PCR; TCRdb keeps in-frame clones, though not all of them. The sample yields 65,000 to 85,000 clones, around 92% seen once. Trimming stripped 11 bases from V and 4 bases from J, with 17 bases between. Per the germline V gene, CDR1 is LNHDA and CDR2 is SQIVND (reference sequence). This CDR3 spans 14 amino acids. With respect to this clone: Its antigen remains unknown.

The rearrangement uses TRBV19 and TRBJ2-2; the D gene could be TRBD1 or TRBD2 (5 bases each). Sequences were derived from peripheral blood, sampled from a patient treated with photon-based radiotherapy. This clonotype was obtained from a woman aged 40 to 50 with cholangiocarcinoma. CDR3 coding DNA: TGTGCCCATGGGGGAGCCATGGGCACCGGGGAGCTGTTTTTT. Encoded protein: CAHGGAMGTGELFF.